This paragraph covers one TCR beta chain sequence. This sample stems from a study of blood T cell repertoires in COVID-19. Overall study context: Italy, Spain and the United States were the sources of the convalescent and acute COVID-19 samples. Sources were T cells, B-cell-depleted T cells, or PBMCs; the material itself was cDNA or gDNA.

In the original analysis: The assay estimated nucleated cells by amplifying reference gene primers. This table comes from immunoSEQ multiplex PCR, and its TCRdb copy is limited to in-frame clones, with some not included. V and J calls and clone size are given by that table; D and trimming were obtained from the DNA. The sample lists about 55,000 clones; around 85% were seen once. The germline V gene has CDR1 MNHEY and CDR2 SVGAGI. V was pared by 0 bases and J by 3 bases, with 15 bases between. CDR3 length: 16 amino acids. The chain has TRBV6-5 and TRBJ2-7; D might be TRBD2 (6 bases). What was sequenced was peripheral blood. The receptor was derived from a human donor in a cohort sampled during active COVID-19. The chain's CDR3 is CASSYSMGTSDYEQYF. For the CDR3, the DNA is TGTGCCAGCAGTTACTCGATGGGGACTTCGGACTACGAGCAGTACTTC.